This TCR beta chain was recovered during a study of cytomegalovirus exposure and HLA in healthy donors. Germline CDR1 reads SGHRS; CDR2 reads YFSETQ. Trimming took 4 bases from V and 9 from J; bases not matched to a gene: 13. CDR3 length: 16 amino acids. Healthy people donating bone marrow made up the donors. To note about this clone: Its antigen is unknown.

The PCR used 60 Vbeta and 13 Jbeta primers. Measured with immunoSEQ multiplex PCR; TCRdb has only the in-frame clones, and not every one. The top ten hold under 7.5% of the sample, which has more than 65,000 clones, about 70% seen once. Points from the study as a whole: A later analysis reportedly identified an Asian-associated ancestry cluster as carrying fewer N-insertions than the roughly 720-donor mean. Later analysis showed TCR association rates varying by HLA locus, highest for DRB1 and lowest for HLA-C.

This sequence originates from a woman between 45 and 60 years old in good health and CMV-seropositive. The specimen was PBMCs. The V and J genes are TRBV5-1 and TRBJ2-1; 10 bases fit TRBD2. CDR3 bases: TGCGCCAGCAGCGCGCGAGAGCTAGCGGGAGTCCCTGAGCAGTTCTTC. It is translated as CASSARELAGVPEQFF.